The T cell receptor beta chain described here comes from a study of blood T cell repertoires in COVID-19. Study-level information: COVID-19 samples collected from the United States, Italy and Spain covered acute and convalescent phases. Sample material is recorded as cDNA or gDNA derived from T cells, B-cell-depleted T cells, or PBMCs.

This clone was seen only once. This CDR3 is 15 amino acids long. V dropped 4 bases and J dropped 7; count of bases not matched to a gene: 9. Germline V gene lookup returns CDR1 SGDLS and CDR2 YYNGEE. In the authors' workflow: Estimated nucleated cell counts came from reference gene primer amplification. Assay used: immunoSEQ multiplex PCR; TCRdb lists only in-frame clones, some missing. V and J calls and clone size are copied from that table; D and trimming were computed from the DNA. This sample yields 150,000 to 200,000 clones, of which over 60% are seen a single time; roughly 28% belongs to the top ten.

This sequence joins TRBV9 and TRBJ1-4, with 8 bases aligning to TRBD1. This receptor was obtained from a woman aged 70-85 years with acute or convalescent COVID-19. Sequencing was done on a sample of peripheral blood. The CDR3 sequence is CASSPTTGGGEKLFF. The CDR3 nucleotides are TGTGCCAGCAGCCCTACAACAGGGGGTGGTGAAAAACTGTTTTTT.